The sequence of this T cell receptor (beta chain) was determined in a study of blood T cell repertoires in COVID-19. Overall study context: Researchers got acute and convalescent COVID-19 samples from the United States, Italy and Spain. PBMCs, B-cell-depleted T cells, or T cells were the source of the cDNA or gDNA that made up the material.

This clone was observed once. Original processing notes: Using reference gene primer amplification, nucleated cell counts were estimated. Sequenced by immunoSEQ multiplex PCR; TCRdb stores in-frame clones only, minus some. That table furnishes V, J and clone size, whereas the DNA furnished D and trimming. The data show 45,000 to 55,000 clones, roughly 86% seen once. Material for sequencing was peripheral blood. This receptor was obtained from a man between 65 and 79 years old with active COVID-19.

The CDR3 region is CASSGTRTKTEAFF. The CDR3 DNA follows: TGTGCCAGCAGTGGGACCCGGACAAAAACTGAAGCTTTCTTT. The V call is TRBV2, the J call TRBJ1-1, with D possibly matching TRBD1 (5 bases). The CDR3 is 14 amino acids. The germline V and J ends were trimmed by 4 bases and 5 bases, with 14 bases remaining between them. The germline V gene encodes CDR1 SNHLY and CDR2 FYNNEI.